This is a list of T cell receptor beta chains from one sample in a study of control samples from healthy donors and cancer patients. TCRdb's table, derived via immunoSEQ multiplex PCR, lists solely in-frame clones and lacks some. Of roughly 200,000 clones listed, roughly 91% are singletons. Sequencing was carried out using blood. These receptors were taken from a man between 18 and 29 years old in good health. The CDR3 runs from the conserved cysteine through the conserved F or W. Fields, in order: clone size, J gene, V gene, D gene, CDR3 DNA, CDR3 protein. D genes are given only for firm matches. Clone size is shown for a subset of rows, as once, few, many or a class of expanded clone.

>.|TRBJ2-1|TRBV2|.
TGTGCCAGCAGTATTACCGGCATGTCCGAGCAGTTCTTC
CASSITGMSEQFF
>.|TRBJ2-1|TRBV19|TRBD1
TGTGCCAGTAGTATCTCCGGGACAGGGCTCTATGAGCAGTTCTTC
CASSISGTGLYEQFF
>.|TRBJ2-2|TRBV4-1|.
TGCGCCAGCAGCCAAGTAAAGGGGCCGAACACCGGGGAGCTGTTTTTT
CASSQVKGPNTGELFF
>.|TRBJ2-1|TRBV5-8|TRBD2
TGTGCCAGCAGCTCCAGCGGGGGCTGGAATGAGCAGTTCTTC
CASSSSGGWNEQFF
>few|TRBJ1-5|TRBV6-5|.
TGTGCCAGCAGTTACCAGGCTGGAGGTCAGCCCCAGCATTTT
CASSYQAGGQPQHF
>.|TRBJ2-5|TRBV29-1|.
TGCAGCGTTGAAGTATTAACAGGGGGGGTTGAGACCCAGTACTTC
CSVEVLTGGVETQYF
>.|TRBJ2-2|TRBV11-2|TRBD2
TGTGCCAGCAGCTGCGAAGCGGGGGGCCGCACCGGGGAGCTGTTTTTT
CASSCEAGGRTGELFF
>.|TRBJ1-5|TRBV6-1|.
TGTGCCAGCAGTGAAAAGCAGGGCTGGAATCAGCCCCAGCATTTT
CASSEKQGWNQPQHF
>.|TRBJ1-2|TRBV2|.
TGTGCCAGCAGTGAGACACAGGTTAACTATGGCTACACCTTC
CASSETQVNYGYTF
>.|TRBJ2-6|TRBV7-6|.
TGTGCCAGCAGCCTTGAGGCCAACGTCCTGACTTTC
CASSLEANVLTF
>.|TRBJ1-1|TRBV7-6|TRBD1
TGTGCCAGCAGCCCGACAGGGGACACTGAAGCTTTCTTT
CASSPTGDTEAFF
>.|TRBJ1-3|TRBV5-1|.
TGCGCCAGCAGCTTGGGGGCGGGCGGAAACACCATATATTTT
CASSLGAGGNTIYF
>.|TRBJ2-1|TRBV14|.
TGTGCCAGCAGCCAAGATCGAGGCGGGATTCCCTTCAATGAGCAGTTCTTC
CASSQDRGGIPFNEQFF
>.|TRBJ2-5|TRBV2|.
TGTGCCAGCAGCCGTTCGGGAGTACAAGAGACCCAGTACTTC
CASSRSGVQETQYF
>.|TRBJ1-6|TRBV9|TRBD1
TGTGCCAGCAGCGTAGAGGGGGCTGATAATTCACCCCTCCACTTT
CASSVEGADNSPLHF
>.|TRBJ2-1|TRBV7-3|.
TGTGCCAGCAGCTTTGCGGGGAGTGAGCAGTTCTTC
CASSFAGSEQFF
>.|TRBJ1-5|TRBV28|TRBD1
TGTGCCAGCAGTTTGGACAGGTTAAGGGTTTCTCAGCCCCAGCATTTT
CASSLDRLRVSQPQHF
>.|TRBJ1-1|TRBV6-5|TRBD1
TGTGCCAGCAGTTCACAGGGGGCGCAGGTCACTGAAGCTTTCTTT
CASSSQGAQVTEAFF
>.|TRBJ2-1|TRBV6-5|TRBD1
TGTGCCATCCTAACAGGGGGCGATGAGCAGTTCTTC
CAILTGGDEQFF
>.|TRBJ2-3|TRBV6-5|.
TGTGCCAGCAGTTACACGAGGAGAACAGATACGCAGTATTTT
CASSYTRRTDTQYF
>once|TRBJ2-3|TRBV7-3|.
TGTGCCGGAAAAGGGTTCCCTGGGGCGGGAAGCACAGATACGCAGTATTTT
CAGKGFPGAGSTDTQYF
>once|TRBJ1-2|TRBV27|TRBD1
TGTGCCAGCAGTTTTGGCCCTGGGACAGGGTACGGCTATGGCTACACCTTC
CASSFGPGTGYGYGYTF
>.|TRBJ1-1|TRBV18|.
TGTGCCAGCTCATCTCAGGGAGACACTGAAGCTTTCTTT
CASSSQGDTEAFF
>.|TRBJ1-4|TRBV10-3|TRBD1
TGTGCCATCAGTGAGTCGGGGACAGATAATGAAAAACTGTTTTTT
CAISESGTDNEKLFF
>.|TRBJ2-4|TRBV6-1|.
TGTGCCAGCAGCGAAACCCCCCCGGGGCGGGGTTTTAGCATTCAGTACTTC
CASSETPPGRGFSIQYF
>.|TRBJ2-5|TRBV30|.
TGTGCCTGGAGGCGGCCAGGCCAAGAGACCCAGTACTTC
CAWRRPGQETQYF
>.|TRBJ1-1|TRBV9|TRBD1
TGTGCCAGCAGCGGGACTACAGGGGGCGCGGGGACTGAAGCTTTCTTT
CASSGTTGGAGTEAFF
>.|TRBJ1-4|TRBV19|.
TGTGCGACATCGGTTTCCCTATTTACAACTAATGAAAAACTGTTTTTT
CATSVSLFTTNEKLFF
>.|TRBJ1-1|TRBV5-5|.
TGTGCCAGCAGCTTCATTACCGGGGGAAACACTGAAGCTTTCTTT
CASSFITGGNTEAFF
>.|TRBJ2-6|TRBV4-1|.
TGCGCCAGCAGCCAAGGGACGGGAAAACCCTCTGGGGCCAACGTCCTGACTTTC
CASSQGTGKPSGANVLTF
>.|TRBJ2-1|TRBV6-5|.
TGTGCCAGCAGTTATGGGTGGGGGCACGGGACTGAGCAGTTCTTC
CASSYGWGHGTEQFF
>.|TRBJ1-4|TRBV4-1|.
TGCGCCAGCAGCCACATACTCCGGCGGACTCGGAACGAAAAACTGTTTTTT
CASSHILRRTRNEKLFF
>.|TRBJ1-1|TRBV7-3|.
TGTGCCAGCAGGAGTAGGGCTTCGAACACTGAAGCTTTCTTT
CASRSRASNTEAFF
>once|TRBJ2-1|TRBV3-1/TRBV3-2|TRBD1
TGTGCCAGCAGCCAAGAGGTGGGACAGGGCCTCTTCTTC
CASSQEVGQGLFF
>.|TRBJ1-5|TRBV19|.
TGTGCCAGTAGTATAGACAGGGTTAGCAATCAGCCCCAGCATTTT
CASSIDRVSNQPQHF
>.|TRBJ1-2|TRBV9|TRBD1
TGTGCCAGCAGCACGAGGACAGGGAACTATGGCTACACCTTC
CASSTRTGNYGYTF
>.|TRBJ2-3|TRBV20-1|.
TGCAGTGCCCGGCGGGTTGATACGCAGTATTTT
CSARRVDTQYF
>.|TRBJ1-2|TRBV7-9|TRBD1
TGTGCCAGCAGCTTATCGGGGGGGACAGGGACATATGGCTACACCTTC
CASSLSGGTGTYGYTF
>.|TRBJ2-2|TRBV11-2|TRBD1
TGTGCCAGCAGGATGGTGGGACAGGGCTCCGGGGAGCTGTTTTTT
CASRMVGQGSGELFF
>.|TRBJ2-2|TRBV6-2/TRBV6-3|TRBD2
TGTGCCAGCAGTTACCTAGCGGGGGGAGTGGACACCGGGGAGCTGTTTTTT
CASSYLAGGVDTGELFF
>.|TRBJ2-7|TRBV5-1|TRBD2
TGCGCCAGCAGCTCTAGCGGGGGGGCTTACGAGCAGTACTTC
CASSSSGGAYEQYF
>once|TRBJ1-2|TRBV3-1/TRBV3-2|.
TGTGCCAGCAGCCAAGGCCCGGGTGGCTACACCTTC
CASSQGPGGYTF
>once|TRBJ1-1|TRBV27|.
TGTGCCAGCAGTTTTAAGGGCAACACTGAAGCTTTCTTT
CASSFKGNTEAFF
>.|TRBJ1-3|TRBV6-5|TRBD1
TGTGCCAGCAGAACGGACAGGGTGGTCGGAAACACCATATATTTT
CASRTDRVVGNTIYF
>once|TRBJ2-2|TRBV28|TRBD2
TGTGCCAGCAGTTTACAGGGAGGGACCGGGGAGCTGTTTTTT
CASSLQGGTGELFF
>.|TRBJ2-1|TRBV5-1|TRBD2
TGCGCCAGCAGCACTAGCGGGGGGCCTACCTACAATGAGCAGTTCTTC
CASSTSGGPTYNEQFF
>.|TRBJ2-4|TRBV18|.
TGTGCCAGCTCATCCTACCCCCCCAGCGGGCCAAACATTCAGTACTTC
CASSSYPPSGPNIQYF
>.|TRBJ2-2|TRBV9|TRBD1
TGTGCCAGCAGCATCGGGACAGGGGTCGGGAGGGGGCTGTTTTTT
CASSIGTGVGRGLFF
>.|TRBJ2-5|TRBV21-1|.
TGTGCCAGCAGCAAAGGGAGCGGTGAGACCCAGTACTTC
CASSKGSGETQYF
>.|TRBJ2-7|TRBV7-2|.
TGTGCCAGCAGCAAACAGGGAGGGACGCGAGAGCAGTACTTC
CASSKQGGTREQYF
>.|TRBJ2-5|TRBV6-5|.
TGTGCCAGCACCGTCCCGGGCCCAGGGAGGACCCAGTACTTC
CASTVPGPGRTQYF